Below are 7 T cell receptor beta chains sequenced from a single sample in a study of blood T cell repertoires in COVID-19. TCRdb's table, derived via immunoSEQ multiplex PCR, lists solely in-frame clones and lacks some. Found here are roughly 87,000 clones, roughly 88% of them singletons; the top ten hold approximately 0.5%. Sequencing input: peripheral blood. These TCRs come from a man aged 55 to 70 with acute or convalescent COVID-19.

On this clone itself: This same CDR3 is encoded by further DNA sequences in the sample. The V call is TRBV6-5, the J call TRBJ2-7; 9 nucleotides align to TRBD1. Unmatched junction bases numbered 3, after V lost 0 bases and J lost 3 bases. Germline V gene data show CDR1 as MNHEY and CDR2 as SVGAGI. The CDR3 covers 15 residues. The CDR3 DNA reads TGTGCCAGCAGTTACTCAAGGGACAGGGTCTACGAGCAGTACTTC. This codes for CASSYSRDRVYEQYF.

This clone was seen a handful of times. This chain joins TRBV6-5 and TRBJ1-1; 10 nucleotides align to TRBD1. Germline CDR1 reads MNHEY; CDR2 reads SVGAGI. With 7 bases clipped from V and 2 bases from J, the junction kept 7 bases outside the gene matches. The length of the CDR3 is 15 residues. The DNA of the CDR3 is TGTGCCAGCAATAACCCGACAGGGGGCAACACTGAAGCTTTCTTT. Translated, it gives CASNNPTGGNTEAFF.

This chain uses TRBV15 with TRBJ2-3; TRBD1 agrees at 7 bases. J gave up 4 bases and V 0 bases, and 13 bases lay outside the gene matches. Germline V gives CDR1 LNHNV, CDR2 YYDKDF (reference sequence). The CDR3 has 18 residues. The CDR3 sequence is CATSRDPPAGGQADTQYF. Here the CDR3 DNA reads TGTGCCACCAGCAGAGATCCCCCTGCAGGGGGTCAGGCAGATACGCAGTATTTT.

J is TRBJ1-2 and V is TRBV12-3 or TRBV12-4; no firm D call. V lost 4 bases and J lost 7, with 10 bases in between. This CDR3 is built from 12 residues. The CDR3, as DNA: TGTGCCAGCAGTTCGTCAACAAGTGGCTACACCTTC. This translates into CASSSSTSGYTF.

This clone occurred a few times. The chain joins TRBV28 to TRBJ1-6; the match to TRBD1 covers 8 bases. Germline CDR1 reads MDHEN; CDR2 reads SYDVKM. The CDR3 totals 14 residues. The V and J ends lost 6 bases and 13 bases, in that order; junction bases with no gene match: 11. CDR3 DNA sequence: TGTGCCAGCAGGGAACAGGGGGGGCCCCTCCCCCTCCACTTT. This encodes CASREQGGPLPLHF.

This clone was detected only once. The rearrangement links TRBV12-5 to TRBJ2-2, with unresolved D. The CDR3 contains 13 residues. CDR1 and CDR2 (germline): LGHNT, FRNRAP. V dropped 5 bases and J dropped 0 bases, with 4 bases sitting between them. DNA for the CDR3: TGTGCTAGTGGTCGTACGAACACCGGGGAGCTGTTTTTT. Protein: CASGRTNTGELFF.

The CDR3: CASSPRSGQGEGSPLHF. CDR3 nucleotide sequence: TGTGCCAGCTCACCACGTAGCGGCCAGGGGGAAGGGTCACCCCTCCACTTT. This chain joins TRBV18 and TRBJ1-6; 7 positions match TRBD1. Germline CDR1 KGHSH, CDR2 LQKENI. The trim removed 1 base at V and 10 bases at J, leaving 13 bases unmatched. There are 17 residues in the CDR3.